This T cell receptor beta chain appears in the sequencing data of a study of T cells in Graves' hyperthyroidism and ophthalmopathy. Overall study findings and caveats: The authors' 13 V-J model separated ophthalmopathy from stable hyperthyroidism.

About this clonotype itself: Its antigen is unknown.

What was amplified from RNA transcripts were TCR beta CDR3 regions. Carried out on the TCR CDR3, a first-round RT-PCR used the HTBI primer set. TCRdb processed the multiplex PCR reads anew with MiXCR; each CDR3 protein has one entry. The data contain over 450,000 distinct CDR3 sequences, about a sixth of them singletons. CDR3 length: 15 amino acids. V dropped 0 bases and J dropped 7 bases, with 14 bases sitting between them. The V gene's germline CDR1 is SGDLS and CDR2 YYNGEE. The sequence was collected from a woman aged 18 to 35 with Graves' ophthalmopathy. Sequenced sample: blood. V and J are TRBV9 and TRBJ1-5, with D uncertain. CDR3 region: CASSVGGGERQPQHF. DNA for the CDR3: TGTGCCAGCAGCGTAGGAGGCGGGGAGAGGCAGCCCCAGCATTTT.